This TCR beta chain was retrieved from a study of cytomegalovirus exposure and HLA in healthy donors. Study context: A subsequent analysis stated that the roughly 130 validation repertoires were run on the same platform as the approximately 710 first-cohort repertoires.

Overall study findings and caveats: Confirmation was obtained in vitro that three CMV-associated chains are specific for CMV antigens. Associated with cytomegalovirus, according to the listing, were approximately 160 TCR beta chains. It was reported that the classifier diagnosed cytomegalovirus status with high specificity and sensitivity in both the original and validation cohorts.

Trimming stripped 3 bases from V and 0 bases from J, with 8 bases between. Germline V gives CDR1 LNHDA, CDR2 SQIVND (reference sequence). CDR3 size: 14 residues. Note on this clone: Its antigen is as yet unknown.

TCRdb's table, derived via immunoSEQ multiplex PCR, lists solely in-frame clones and lacks some. The profile shows around 300,000 clones, approximately 86% of them singletons. Sequences were obtained from PBMCs. The source of this sequence is a woman between 18 and 29 years old in good health and CMV-seronegative. The V gene is TRBV19, the J gene TRBJ1-1; no clear D. CDR3: CASSISDMNTEAFF. Here the CDR3 DNA reads TGTGCCAGTAGTATCTCCGACATGAACACTGAAGCTTTCTTT.